Presented here are 11 T cell receptor beta chains from one specimen sequenced in a study of cytomegalovirus exposure and HLA in healthy donors. Use of 60 Vbeta and 13 Jbeta primers characterized the PCR. Generated by immunoSEQ multiplex PCR, the TCRdb table keeps only in-frame clones and is missing some. The table shows some 180,000 clones, with 80% to 90% occurring only once. Sequences were obtained from PBMCs. The receptor source for this set is a man aged 35 to 55 in good health and CMV-seropositive.

Remarks on this clone: Germline is not matched at one junction end, which may reflect a read error. The V gene is TRBV7-9, the J gene TRBJ2-5, with a tentative D call TRBD2 (6 bases). Germline values: CDR1 SEHNR, CDR2 FQNEAQ (reference sequence). The CDR3 loop spans 16 amino acids. CDR3: CSSSLAVAVKLETQYF. The CDR3 bases are TGTTCCAGCAGCTTAGCGGTCGCGGTCAAATTAGAGACCCAGTACTTC.

This clone has only a few counts. CDR3 region: CASSPSRSLYEQYF. CDR3 nucleotide sequence: TGTGCCAGCAGCCCTTCGCGCTCCCTCTACGAGCAGTACTTC. This sequence joins TRBV7-2 and TRBJ2-7, with D hard to call. Germline CDR1 is SGHTA and CDR2 is FQGNSA. This CDR3 spans 14 amino acids. V was pared by 5 bases and J by 3 bases, with 14 bases between.

V is TRBV2 and J is TRBJ2-3; 7 bases are shared with TRBD1. The V and J ends lost 7 bases and 2 bases, in that order; junction bases with no gene match: 6. Germline V gives CDR1 SNHLY, CDR2 FYNNEI. The CDR3 is made up of 14 amino acids. The chain's CDR3 is CASTQTGNTDTQYF. CDR3 coding DNA: TGTGCCAGCACCCAGACAGGGAACACAGATACGCAGTATTTT.

This sequence joins TRBV19 and TRBJ1-1, with D unresolved. The CDR3 loop spans 14 amino acids. V was cut by 3 bases and J by 0 bases, with 8 bases left in between. Germline V gene lookup returns CDR1 LNHDA and CDR2 SQIVND (reference sequence). The CDR3 sequence: CASSINRLNTEAFF. The CDR3 DNA reads as TGTGCCAGTAGTATCAACAGACTGAACACTGAAGCTTTCTTT.

The chain carries TRBV18 and TRBJ1-3; D might be TRBD1 (6 bases). The germline CDR1 and CDR2 sequences are KGHSH and LQKENI. This CDR3 comprises 16 residues. V shed 0 bases and J shed 1 base, with 10 bases lying between them. CDR3 loop: CASSPPQGLSGNTIYF. CDR3 in DNA: TGTGCCAGCTCACCACCGCAGGGGTTGTCTGGAAACACCATATATTTT.

The rearrangement uses TRBV6-5 and TRBJ1-2; D not certain. V was cut by 8 bases and J by 0 bases, with 13 bases left in between. The CDR3 consists of 14 residues. The V gene's germline CDR1 is MNHEY and CDR2 SVGAGI. CDR3 amino acids: CASHPVPTNYGYTF. The CDR3 DNA reads as TGTGCCAGCCATCCCGTCCCTACTAACTATGGCTACACCTTC.

On this clone: A read error may account for a junction end that differs from germline. The V gene is TRBV5-4, the J gene TRBJ1-2; perhaps TRBD1 as D (6 bases). From germline, CDR1 is SGHNT and CDR2 YYREEE (reference sequence). CDR3 length: 16 amino acids. The CDR3 is CASSPGGGGADYGHTF. The CDR3 DNA reads as TGTGCCAGCAGCCCTGGGGGCGGGGGGGCGGACTATGGCCACACCTTC.

This clone was recorded once. The J gene is TRBJ2-1, the V gene TRBV4-2; weak D call: TRBD1 (5 bases). The CDR3 has 15 residues. The V and J ends lost 3 bases and 1 base respectively, with 10 bases between them. Germline values: CDR1 LGHNA, CDR2 YNFKEQ. DNA of the CDR3: TGTGCCAGCAGCCAGAATCAGGGTTCCTACAATGAGCAGTTCTTC. It translates to CASSQNQGSYNEQFF.

The chain carries TRBV5-6 and TRBJ2-1, with D tentatively TRBD1 (5 bases). CDR1 and CDR2 (germline): SGHDT, YYEEEE. Trimming took 4 bases from V and 5 from J, leaving 19 bases between them. The CDR3 is made up of 16 amino acids. CDR3 residues: CASSKGHVLINNEQFF. The CDR3, as DNA: TGTGCCAGCAGCAAAGGACACGTCCTTATTAACAATGAGCAGTTCTTC.

The chain combines TRBV5-6 with TRBJ2-1; tentatively, D is TRBD2 (5 bases). Germline values: CDR1 SGHDT, CDR2 YYEEEE. The ends were cut back, 0 bases at V and 9 bases at J, with 22 bases in the middle. This CDR3 region has 17 residues. CDR3 sequence reads: CASSLEFGSDTSSEQFF. The CDR3 region has the DNA TGTGCCAGCAGCTTGGAGTTCGGTAGCGACACTTCGAGTGAGCAGTTCTTC.

The chain uses TRBV6-1 and TRBJ1-2; TRBD1 might be the D (6 bases). V lost 4 bases and J 7 bases, leaving 13 bases between the germline ends. Germline V gene lookup returns CDR1 MNHNS and CDR2 SASEGT. The CDR3 is 13 amino acids. CDR3 sequence reads: CASSVDSGVGYTF. The CDR3 DNA reads TGTGCCAGCAGTGTCGACTCAGGGGTTGGCTACACCTTC.